One and the same sample provided the 24 T cell receptor beta chains below, sequenced in a study of T cell repertoires in cytomegalovirus infection. TCRdb reanalysed the reads using MiXCR and keeps one entry per CDR3 protein. The repertoire holds about 490,000 distinct CDR3 sequences, with about 11% as singletons. The specimen sequenced was PBMCs. Every receptor here comes from a human donor in good health (CMV status not recorded). Some clones in this sample may be carry-over from other donors' samples.

The chain joins TRBV2 to TRBJ1-1; unclear D gene. V lost 8 bases and J 0 bases, leaving 10 bases between the germline ends. CDR3 length: 13 amino acids. Germline V gene data show CDR1 as SNHLY and CDR2 as FYNNEI. The CDR3 coding sequence is TGTGCCAGCCCTGAACGGGTGAACACTGAAGCTTTCTTT. It specifies CASPERVNTEAFF.

This clonotype showed up many times. The rearrangement uses TRBV7-6 and TRBJ1-1; no reliable D call. The CDR3 has 14 amino acids. V lost 5 bases to trimming and J lost 5 bases, with 15 bases between them. Per germline, CDR1 SGHVS and CDR2 FNYEAQ. The CDR3 loop is CASSRGGSSTEAFF. In DNA form, the CDR3 reads TGTGCCAGCAGCCGCGGCGGCAGCTCTACTGAAGCTTTCTTT.

This clonotype was counted ten times or more. This chain uses TRBV29-1 with TRBJ2-7; possible D gene TRBD2, 6 bases. This CDR3 has 11 residues. Trimming pared 3 bases from V and 3 bases from J, leaving 6 bases between. The germline V gene encodes CDR1 SQVTM and CDR2 ANQGSEA. The CDR3 here is CSVEEGYEQYF. CDR3 DNA sequence: TGCAGCGTTGAGGAGGGCTACGAGCAGTACTTC.

The chain carries TRBV4-2 and TRBJ1-1; D is ambiguous. The CDR3 totals 15 residues. CDR1 and CDR2 from the germline V gene are LGHNA and YNFKEQ. V was trimmed by 1 base and J by 0 bases, leaving 9 bases between them. The CDR3, as DNA: TGTGCCAGCAGCCAAGTGGGAGGGATGAACACTGAAGCTTTCTTT. Its protein product is CASSQVGGMNTEAFF.

This clonotype has a count of ten or more. The V gene is TRBV19, the J gene TRBJ1-2; no reliable D call. This CDR3 is built from 14 residues. V was clipped by 3 bases and J by 1 base, with 9 bases between them. Germline assignment: CDR1 LNHDA and CDR2 SQIVND (reference sequence). The CDR3 loop is CASSMYSRNYGYTF. CDR3 sequence (DNA): TGTGCCAGTAGTATGTACAGTCGTAACTATGGCTACACCTTC.

In its sample, this clonotype was seen many times. The V gene is TRBV6-6, the J gene TRBJ1-3; tentatively, D is TRBD1 (5 bases). This CDR3 has 14 residues. CDR1 MNHNY and CDR2 SVGAGI come from the germline V gene (reference sequence). V lost 2 bases and J 1 base, leaving 6 bases between the germline ends. The DNA for the CDR3 is TGTGCCAGCAGTTACGCAGGGTCTGGAAACACCATATATTTT. This codes for CASSYAGSGNTIYF.

This clonotype was recorded many times. The chain employs TRBV6-1 and TRBJ1-2, with 7 bases fitting TRBD1. Trimming took 6 bases from V and 7 from J; bases not matched to a gene: 11. The CDR3 has 14 amino acids. Germline V gene data show CDR1 as MNHNS and CDR2 as SASEGT. CDR3 DNA sequence: TGTGCCAGCAGGATGGAGGGGGCGTTGGGTGGCTACACCTTC. This codes for CASRMEGALGGYTF.

This clonotype showed up many times. This sequence joins TRBV15 and TRBJ1-4; the D gene is possibly TRBD1 (6 bases). The CDR3 covers 14 residues. Germline assignment: CDR1 LNHNV and CDR2 YYDKDF (reference sequence). Trimming removed 7 bases at V and 8 bases at J, with 17 bases between. The CDR3 loop is CATTDRDIGEKLFF. CDR3 in DNA: TGTGCCACCACCGACCGGGACATCGGCGAAAAACTGTTTTTT.

This sequence joins TRBV5-4 and TRBJ2-2; D gene ambiguous. The ends were cut back, 5 bases at V and 5 bases at J, with 13 bases in the middle. This CDR3 has 14 amino acids. CDR1 SGHNT and CDR2 YYREEE come from the germline V gene (reference sequence). CDR3 DNA sequence: TGTGCCAGCAGTAGGCAGTCCGAAACCGGGGAGCTGTTTTTT. Its protein is CASSRQSETGELFF.

The table lists this clonotype with many counts. The chain recombines TRBV20-1 with TRBJ1-2; 7 positions match TRBD1. CDR1 and CDR2 from the germline V gene are DFQATT and SNEGSKA (reference sequence). The CDR3 has 19 amino acids. V trimming: 0 bases; J trimming: 2 bases; junction bases outside the gene matches: 18. The CDR3 nucleotides are TGCAGTGCTAGAGATAAGAAGGGGGCCAACGGCCCGGGGAACTATGGCTACACCTTC. This encodes CSARDKKGANGPGNYGYTF.

This clonotype was recorded at least ten times. The V gene is TRBV28, the J gene TRBJ2-7, with TRBD1 matching 7 bases. Germline V gene data show CDR1 as MDHEN and CDR2 as SYDVKM. This CDR3 comprises 16 residues. The V and J ends lost 5 bases and 3 bases, in that order; junction bases with no gene match: 13. The CDR3 reads CASSQVGTAFNYEQYF. CDR3 DNA sequence: TGTGCCAGCAGTCAAGTGGGGACAGCCTTTAACTACGAGCAGTACTTC.

This clonotype was counted ten times or more. The chain links TRBV6-6 to TRBJ2-2, with D perhaps matching TRBD2 (6 bases). The CDR3 runs to 15 residues. V dropped 2 bases and J dropped 1 base, with 8 bases sitting between them. Germline loops: CDR1 MNHNY, CDR2 SVGAGI (reference sequence). The CDR3 region has the DNA TGTGCCAGCAGTTACGGGCGGGGGAACACCGGGGAGCTGTTTTTT. Its protein product is CASSYGRGNTGELFF.

The chain joins TRBV5-1 to TRBJ2-2, with a weak D call TRBD1 (6 bases). Trimming cost V 2 bases and J 0 bases, with 11 bases left between them. Germline lookup yields CDR1 SGHRS and CDR2 YFSETQ. CDR3 length: 16 residues. The CDR3 nucleotides read TGCGCCAGCAGCTTAGGGGGACCAGCGAACACCGGGGAGCTGTTTTTT. This sequence encodes CASSLGGPANTGELFF.

This clonotype has a count of ten or more. This chain uses TRBV14 with TRBJ2-1; D remains unclear. Trimming cost V 0 bases and J 3 bases, with 12 bases left between them. Germline CDR1 reads SGHDN; CDR2 reads FVKESK. This CDR3 comprises 16 residues. CDR3 residues: CASSQEVGWGYNEQFF. DNA for the CDR3: TGTGCCAGCAGCCAAGAAGTAGGATGGGGCTACAATGAGCAGTTCTTC.

This clonotype has just a few counts. The rearrangement joins TRBV29-1 to TRBJ2-1, with 10 bases matching TRBD2. This CDR3 is built from 15 residues. Germline CDR1 is SQVTM and CDR2 is ANQGSEA. With 2 bases clipped from V and 9 bases from J, the junction kept 10 bases outside the gene matches. The CDR3 nucleotides read TGCAGCGTTGAACCTCCTAGCGGGAGAACGGGTGAGCAGTTCTTC. Its protein is CSVEPPSGRTGEQFF.

This clonotype was seen more than once but under ten times. The V call is TRBV5-1, the J call TRBJ2-2, with 7 bases fitting TRBD2. The CDR3 is 16 residues long. Germline V CDR1 and CDR2: SGHRS, YFSETQ. V lost 0 bases and J lost 3; bases outside the gene matches: 5. DNA of the CDR3: TGCGCCAGCAGCTTGGAACTAGCGAGTTACACCGGGGAGCTGTTTTTT. It translates to CASSLELASYTGELFF.

This clonotype came up many times. This chain connects TRBV7-9 to TRBJ2-1; 7 nucleotides agree with TRBD1. After removal of 4 bases from V and 2 bases from J, the junction contained 8 bases not matched to a gene. The CDR3 is 16 residues long. Germline CDR1 is SEHNR and CDR2 is FQNEAQ (reference sequence). This chain's CDR3 is CASSSPEGATYNEQFF. The CDR3 DNA reads TGTGCCAGCAGCTCCCCTGAGGGGGCGACCTACAATGAGCAGTTCTTC.

J is TRBJ1-5 and V is TRBV27; 7 bases fit TRBD1. This CDR3 region has 14 residues. Trimming cost V 2 bases and J 5 bases; bases outside gene matches: 3. Germline CDR1 MNHEY, CDR2 SMNVEV (reference sequence). CDR3 DNA sequence: TGTGCCAGCAGTTTAGGGAGGGGGCATCAGCCCCAGCATTTT. This translates into CASSLGRGHQPQHF.

This clonotype was recorded a few times. This chain joins TRBV6-4 and TRBJ1-1; TRBD1 aligns across 8 bases. The J segment lost 2 bases and the V segment lost 7 bases, leaving 6 bases of the junction unmatched. Germline V gene lookup returns CDR1 MRHNA and CDR2 SNTAGT. CDR3 length: 14 amino acids. The CDR3 DNA reads as TGTGCCAGCATGGGGGACAGGACCAACACTGAAGCTTTCTTT. It encodes CASMGDRTNTEAFF.

This clonotype was seen more than once but under ten times. V usage is TRBV28 and J usage is TRBJ1-6; D ambiguous. The CDR3 covers 12 residues. V lost 1 base, J lost 8 bases, and 3 bases lay in between. Germline CDR1 reads MDHEN; CDR2 reads SYDVKM. CDR3 residues: CASSLSDSPLHF. The DNA of the CDR3 is TGTGCCAGCAGTTTATCCGATTCACCCCTCCACTTT.

Ten or more counts support this clonotype. The genes are TRBV7-2 and TRBJ2-5; D is perhaps TRBD2 (6 bases). Germline V gene data show CDR1 as SGHTA and CDR2 as FQGNSA. V dropped 5 bases and J dropped 4 bases, with 17 bases sitting between them. The CDR3 runs to 15 residues. CDR3 loop: CASSLRAGRGETQYF. The CDR3 DNA reads as TGTGCCAGCAGCCTCAGGGCCGGGAGAGGAGAGACCCAGTACTTC.

Only a few counts were recorded for this clonotype. J is TRBJ1-3 and V is TRBV4-2, with D tentatively TRBD1 (6 bases). CDR1 is LGHNA, CDR2 YNFKEQ, per germline. This CDR3 is 17 amino acids long. V dropped 4 bases and J dropped 0 bases, with 16 bases sitting between them. DNA for the CDR3: TGTGCCAGCAGCCCTCGGGGGGGGCCAGCCTCTGGAAACACCATATATTTT. Amino acid sequence: CASSPRGGPASGNTIYF.

This chain connects TRBV20-1 to TRBJ2-7; 10 bases are a match to TRBD1. Germline V gene data show CDR1 as DFQATT and CDR2 as SNEGSKA (reference sequence). The CDR3 is 14 residues long. V was clipped by 6 bases and J by 2 bases; unmatched bases: 7. DNA for the CDR3: TGCAGTGCGAGACAGGGGGCGCGGGCCTACGAGCAGTACTTC. This sequence encodes CSARQGARAYEQYF.

At least ten counts were recorded for this clonotype. V gene TRBV2 combines with J gene TRBJ1-4, with a possible D match to TRBD1 (5 bases). V was clipped by 0 bases and J by 4 bases, with 9 bases between them. The CDR3 loop spans 15 amino acids. Germline V gene data show CDR1 as SNHLY and CDR2 as FYNNEI. CDR3 in DNA: TGTGCCAGCAGTGAAGCGCGGACAAATAATGAAAAACTGTTTTTT. Amino acid sequence: CASSEARTNNEKLFF.